The 5 T cell receptor beta chains below come from one sample, sequenced in a study of post-analysis software for immune sequencing data. Study outcomes and limitations: Controls showed lower frequencies than patients for 4 or 5 TRBV segments, and TRBV5-6, TRBV5-1 and TRBV20-1 were among these.

For these TCRs, the target antigens are not known. The library was made from cDNA and included unique molecular identifiers. In TCRdb, the PCR reads were re-called with MiXCR into one record per CDR3 protein. The sample has roughly 700,000 distinct CDR3 sequences, less than 35% seen once. The sequenced sample was blood. These receptors all stem from a girl aged 5 to 17 with multiple sclerosis.

This chain links TRBV11-2 with TRBJ1-2, with 10 bases aligning to TRBD1. V trimming: 5 bases; J trimming: 2 bases; junction bases outside the gene matches: 8. Germline loops: CDR1 SGHAT, CDR2 FQNNGV. The CDR3 sequence is 16 residues long. DNA for the CDR3: TGTGCCAGCAGCCACCCGACAGGGGGCTACAACTATGGCTACACCTTC. Translated, it gives CASSHPTGGYNYGYTF.

This clonotype was counted between two and nine times. The rearrangement joins TRBV12-5 to TRBJ2-5, with D possibly TRBD2 on 5 matching bases. The CDR3 sequence is 15 residues long. Germline assignment: CDR1 LGHNT and CDR2 FRNRAP. V lost 0 bases and J lost 5, with 13 bases in between. The CDR3 coding sequence is TGTGCTAGTGGTTTGGTAGGAGGCGGCGGGGAGACCCAGTACTTC. It yields the protein CASGLVGGGGETQYF.

The CDR3 coding sequence is TGTGCCAGCAGTTCCCAGGGACAGGCCTACAATGAGCAGTTCTTC. This sequence encodes CASSSQGQAYNEQFF. This sequence joins TRBV6-6 and TRBJ2-1; 8 bases map to TRBD1. J lost 2 bases, V lost 4 bases, and 4 bases had no gene match. CDR3 length: 15 residues. The germline gives CDR1 MNHNY, CDR2 SVGAGI (reference sequence).

Many counts were recorded for this clonotype. This chain joins TRBV20-1 and TRBJ2-3; D is perhaps TRBD2 (5 bases). In germline, CDR1 is DFQATT, CDR2 SNEGSKA (reference sequence). V was pared by 2 bases and J by 0 bases, with 12 bases between. The CDR3 covers 15 residues. The CDR3 nucleotides are TGCAGTGCTAGAATCCGGGAACTGAGCACAGATACGCAGTATTTT. Encoded protein: CSARIRELSTDTQYF.

This chain joins TRBV5-8 and TRBJ2-7; tentative D call: TRBD2 (7 bases). Germline CDR1 reads SGHTS; CDR2 reads YDEGEE. The CDR3 is 15 amino acids. V lost 6 bases, J lost 1 base, and 17 bases lay in between. The CDR3 reads CASTSRGGVSYEQYF. CDR3 DNA: TGTGCCAGCACCTCGAGGGGGGGAGTTTCCTACGAGCAGTACTTC. The complete variable domain, with remaining parts taken from reference TRBV5-8 and TRBJ2-7, reads EAGVTQSPTHLIKTRGQQATLRCSPISGHTSVYWYQQALGLGLQFLLWYDEGEERNRGNFPPRFSGRQFPNYSSELNVNALELEDSALYLCASTSRGGVSYEQYFGPGTRLTVT.